This T cell receptor (beta chain) was identified in a study of shared clonotypes between healthy human individuals. Assay: immunoSEQ multiplex PCR; the TCRdb copy retains only in-frame clones and omits some. This table has 150,000 to 200,000 clones, approximately 92% appearing once. The germline V gene has CDR1 MDHEN and CDR2 SYDVKM. CDR3 length: 18 amino acids. The source is a woman in her twenties or thirties in good health. The sequenced sample was naive CD4+ T cells sorted from blood. Regarding subset: CD45RA+ positively selected. The chain joins TRBV28 to TRBJ2-5; 7 positions agree with TRBD2. Gene TRBJ2-7 matches the end of the DNA better, so the J call may be wrong. The DNA of the CDR3 is TGTGCCAGCAGTCCCCCAGCGGGAAGACCCTTAAGCTCCTACGAGCAGTACTTC. As protein: CASSPPAGRPLSSYEQYF.